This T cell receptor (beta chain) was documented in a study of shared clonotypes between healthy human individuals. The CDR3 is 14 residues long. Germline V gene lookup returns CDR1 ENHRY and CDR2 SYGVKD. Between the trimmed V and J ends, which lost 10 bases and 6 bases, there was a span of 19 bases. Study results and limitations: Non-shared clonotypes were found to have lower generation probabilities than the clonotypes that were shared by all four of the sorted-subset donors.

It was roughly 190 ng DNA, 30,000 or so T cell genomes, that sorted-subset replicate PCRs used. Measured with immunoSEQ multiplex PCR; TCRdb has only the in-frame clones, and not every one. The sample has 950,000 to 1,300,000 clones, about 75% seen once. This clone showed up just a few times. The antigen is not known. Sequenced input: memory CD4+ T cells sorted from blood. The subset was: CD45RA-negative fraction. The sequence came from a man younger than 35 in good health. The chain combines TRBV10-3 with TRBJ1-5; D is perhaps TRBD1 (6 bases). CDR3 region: CATWKGGEIQPQHF. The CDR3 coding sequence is TGTGCCACGTGGAAAGGGGGGGAAATTCAGCCCCAGCATTTT.